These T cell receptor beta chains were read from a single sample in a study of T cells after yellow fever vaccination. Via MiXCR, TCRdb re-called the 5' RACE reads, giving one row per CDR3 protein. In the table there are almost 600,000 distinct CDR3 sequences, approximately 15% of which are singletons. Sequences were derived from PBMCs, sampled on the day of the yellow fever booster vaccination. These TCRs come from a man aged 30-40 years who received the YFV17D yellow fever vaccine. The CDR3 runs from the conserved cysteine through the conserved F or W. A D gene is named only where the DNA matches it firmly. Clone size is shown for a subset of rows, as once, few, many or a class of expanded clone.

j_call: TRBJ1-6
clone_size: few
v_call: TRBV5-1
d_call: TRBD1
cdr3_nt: TGCGCCAGCAGCTTGATACCCGGGGACAGGGGGGATTCACCCCTCCACTTT
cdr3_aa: CASSLIPGDRGDSPLHF

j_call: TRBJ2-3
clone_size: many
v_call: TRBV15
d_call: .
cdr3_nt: TGTGCCACCAGCAGAGATTCTTCCACAGATACGCAGTATTTT
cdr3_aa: CATSRDSSTDTQYF

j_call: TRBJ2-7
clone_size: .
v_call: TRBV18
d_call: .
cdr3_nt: TGTGCCAGCTCACCAAATCAGGGGGGCGAGCAGTACTTC
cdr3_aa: CASSPNQGGEQYF

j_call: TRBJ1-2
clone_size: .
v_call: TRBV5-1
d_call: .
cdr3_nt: TGCGCCAGCAGCCTAGGACAGACACTATCGTGGGGCTACACCTTC
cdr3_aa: CASSLGQTLSWGYTF

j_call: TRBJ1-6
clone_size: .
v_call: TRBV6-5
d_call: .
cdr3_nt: TGTGCCAGCAGTTGGGAAGGAAGAGGTTCACCCCTCCACTTT
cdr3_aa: CASSWEGRGSPLHF

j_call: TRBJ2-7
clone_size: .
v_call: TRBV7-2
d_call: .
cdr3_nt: TGTGCCAGCAGCTTGGGAGGTGACTCCTACGAGCAGTACTTC
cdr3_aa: CASSLGGDSYEQYF

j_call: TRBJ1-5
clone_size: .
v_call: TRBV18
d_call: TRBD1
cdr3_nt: TGTGCCAGCTCATCGGGACAGGGAGGAGGTCAGCCCCAGCATTTT
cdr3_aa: CASSSGQGGGQPQHF

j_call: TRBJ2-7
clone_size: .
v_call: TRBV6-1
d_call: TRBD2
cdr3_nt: TGTGCCAGCAGCCTCCAACCGGGACTACCCTACAAGCAGTACTTC
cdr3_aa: CASSLQPGLPYKQYF

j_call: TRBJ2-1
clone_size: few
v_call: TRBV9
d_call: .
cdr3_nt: TGTGCCAGCAGCGTACCAGGGGCTGGGAATGAGCAGTTCTTC
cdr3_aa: CASSVPGAGNEQFF

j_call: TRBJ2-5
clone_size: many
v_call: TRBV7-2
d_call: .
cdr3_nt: TGTGCCAGCAGTAGGACGGACAAGAGGACCCAGTACTTC
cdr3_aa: CASSRTDKRTQYF